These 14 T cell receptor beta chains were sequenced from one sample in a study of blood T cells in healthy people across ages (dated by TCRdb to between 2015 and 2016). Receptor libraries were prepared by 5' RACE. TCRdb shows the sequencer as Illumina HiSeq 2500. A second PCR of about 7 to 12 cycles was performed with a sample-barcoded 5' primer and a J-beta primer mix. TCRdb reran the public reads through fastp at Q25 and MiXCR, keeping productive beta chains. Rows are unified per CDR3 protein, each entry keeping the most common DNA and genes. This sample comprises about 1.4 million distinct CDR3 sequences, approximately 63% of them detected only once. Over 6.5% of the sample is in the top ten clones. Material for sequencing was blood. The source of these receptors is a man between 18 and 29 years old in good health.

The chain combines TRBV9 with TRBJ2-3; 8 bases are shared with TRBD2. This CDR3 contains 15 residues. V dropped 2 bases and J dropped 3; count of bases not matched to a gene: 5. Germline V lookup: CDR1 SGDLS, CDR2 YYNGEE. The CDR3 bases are TGTGCCAGCAGCGTTAGCGGGGTTACGACAGATACGCAGTATTTT. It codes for CASSVSGVTTDTQYF.

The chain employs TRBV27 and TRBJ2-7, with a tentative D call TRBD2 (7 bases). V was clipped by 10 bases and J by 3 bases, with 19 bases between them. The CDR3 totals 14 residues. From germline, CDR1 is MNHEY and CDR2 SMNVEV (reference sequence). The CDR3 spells CATPRREGGYEQYF. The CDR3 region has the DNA TGTGCCACCCCCAGAAGGGAGGGGGGCTACGAGCAGTACTTC.

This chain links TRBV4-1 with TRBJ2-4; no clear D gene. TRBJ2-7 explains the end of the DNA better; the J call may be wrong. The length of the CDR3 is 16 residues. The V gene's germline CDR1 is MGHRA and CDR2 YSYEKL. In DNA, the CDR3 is TGCGCCAGCAGCCAAGAGGTGGCGTCTGCGGCTTACGAGCAGTACTTC. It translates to CASSQEVASAAYEQYF.

This CDR3 reads CASSPPTIQFGYTF. For the CDR3, the DNA is TGTGCCAGCAGCCCCCCGACCATTCAATTCGGCTACACCTTC. The chain combines TRBV3-1 with TRBJ1-2, with no clear D. V was cut by 4 bases and J by 8 bases, with 17 bases left in between. This CDR3 comprises 14 residues. The germline gives CDR1 LGHDT, CDR2 YNNKEL (reference sequence).

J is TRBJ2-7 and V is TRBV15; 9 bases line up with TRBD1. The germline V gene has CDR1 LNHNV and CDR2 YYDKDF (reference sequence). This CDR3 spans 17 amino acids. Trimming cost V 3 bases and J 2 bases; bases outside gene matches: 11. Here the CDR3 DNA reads TGTGCCACCAGCAGGATTCCACCGGGACAGGGTGCCTACGAGCAGTACTTC. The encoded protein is CATSRIPPGQGAYEQYF.

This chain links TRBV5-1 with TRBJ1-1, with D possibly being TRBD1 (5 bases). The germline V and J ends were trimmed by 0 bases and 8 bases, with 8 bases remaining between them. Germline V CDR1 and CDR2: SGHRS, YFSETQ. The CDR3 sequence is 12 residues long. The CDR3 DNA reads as TGCGCCAGCAGCTTGGCCGCAGGGGAAGCTTTCTTT. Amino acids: CASSLAAGEAFF. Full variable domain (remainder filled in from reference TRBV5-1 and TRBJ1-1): KAGVTQTPRYLIKTRGQQVTLSCSPISGHRSVSWYQQTPGQGLQFLFEYFSETQRNKGNFPGRFSGRQFSNSRSEMNVSTLELGDSALYLCASSLAAGEAFFGQGTRLTVV.

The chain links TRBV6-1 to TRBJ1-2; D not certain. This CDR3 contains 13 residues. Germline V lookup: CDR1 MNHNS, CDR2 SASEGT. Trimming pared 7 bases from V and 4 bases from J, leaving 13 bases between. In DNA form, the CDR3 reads TGTGCCAGCAAGGAGACAAAAGTCTATGGCTACACCTTC. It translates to CASKETKVYGYTF.

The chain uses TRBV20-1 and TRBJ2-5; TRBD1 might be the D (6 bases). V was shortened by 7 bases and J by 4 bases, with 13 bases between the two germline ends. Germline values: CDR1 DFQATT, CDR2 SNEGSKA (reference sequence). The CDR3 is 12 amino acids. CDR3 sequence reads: CSVSGDAETQYF. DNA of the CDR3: TGCAGTGTCTCAGGGGACGCAGAGACCCAGTACTTC.

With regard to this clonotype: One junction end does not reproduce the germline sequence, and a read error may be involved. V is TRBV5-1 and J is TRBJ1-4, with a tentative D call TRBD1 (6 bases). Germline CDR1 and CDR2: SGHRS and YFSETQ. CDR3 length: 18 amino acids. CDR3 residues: CACSPDSPGQGINEKLFF. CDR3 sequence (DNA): TGCGCCTGCAGCCCAGATAGCCCGGGGCAGGGGATTAATGAAAAACTGTTTTTT. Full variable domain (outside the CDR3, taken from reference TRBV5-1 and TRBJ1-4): KAGVTQTPRYLIKTRGQQVTLSCSPISGHRSVSWYQQTPGQGLQFLFEYFSETQRNKGNFPGRFSGRQFSNSRSEMNVSTLELGDSALYLCACSPDSPGQGINEKLFFGSGTQLSVL.

CDR3 nucleotide sequence: TGCAGCGTTGAACGACTAGCGGGCTACGAGCAGTACTTC. Amino acid sequence: CSVERLAGYEQYF. The chain carries TRBV29-1 and TRBJ2-7; TRBD2 matches at 10 bases. The J segment lost 3 bases and the V segment lost 2 bases, leaving 1 base of the junction unmatched. Per germline, CDR1 SQVTM and CDR2 ANQGSEA. The CDR3 sequence is 13 residues long.

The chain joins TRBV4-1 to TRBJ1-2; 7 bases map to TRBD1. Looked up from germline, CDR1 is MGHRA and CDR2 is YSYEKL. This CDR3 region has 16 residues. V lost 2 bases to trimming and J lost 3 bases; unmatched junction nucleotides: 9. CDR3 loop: CASSQPTGREYYGYTF. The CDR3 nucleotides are TGCGCCAGCAGCCAACCGACAGGGAGAGAGTACTATGGCTACACCTTC.

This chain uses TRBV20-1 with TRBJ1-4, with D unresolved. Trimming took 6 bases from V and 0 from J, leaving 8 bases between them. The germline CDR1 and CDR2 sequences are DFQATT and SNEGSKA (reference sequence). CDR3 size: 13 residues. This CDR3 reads CSAKIATNEKLFF. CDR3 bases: TGCAGTGCCAAAATTGCAACTAATGAAAAACTGTTTTTT.

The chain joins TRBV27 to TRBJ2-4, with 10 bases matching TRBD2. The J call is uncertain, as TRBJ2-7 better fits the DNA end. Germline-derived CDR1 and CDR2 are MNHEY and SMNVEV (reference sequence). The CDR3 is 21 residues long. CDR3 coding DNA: TGTGCCAGCAGCCGCCAGCCCCCGGGACTAGCGAATCGCGGGGTTGTGGCCGAGCAGTACTTC. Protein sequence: CASSRQPPGLANRGVVAEQYF.

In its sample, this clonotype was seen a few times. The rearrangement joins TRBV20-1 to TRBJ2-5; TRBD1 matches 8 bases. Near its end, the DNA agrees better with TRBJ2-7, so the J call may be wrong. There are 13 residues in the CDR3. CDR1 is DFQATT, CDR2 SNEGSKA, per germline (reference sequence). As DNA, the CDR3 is TGCAGTGCTAGTCCCGGGACAGGCTACGAGCAGTACTTC. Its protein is CSASPGTGYEQYF.